A single sample is the source of the 6 T cell receptor beta chains below, sequenced in a study of cytomegalovirus exposure and HLA in healthy donors. Produced via immunoSEQ multiplex PCR; TCRdb's table is partial and in-frame only. The data show 65,000 or so clones, about 91% seen once. The sample taken for sequencing was PBMCs. All receptors derive from a woman aged 18-30 years in good health and CMV-seronegative.

The chain links TRBV19 to TRBJ2-7; D possibly corresponds to TRBD1 (6 bases). CDR1 and CDR2 (germline): LNHDA, SQIVND (reference sequence). The CDR3 is made up of 13 amino acids. Trimming removed 9 bases from V and 1 base from J, with 13 bases in between. CDR3 DNA sequence: TGTGCCAGCTCAGGGGCGATGTCCTACGAGCAGTACTTC. Its translation is CASSGAMSYEQYF.

The chain uses TRBV13 and TRBJ1-1, with a possible D match to TRBD1 (5 bases). Germline values: CDR1 PRHDT, CDR2 FYEKMQ (reference sequence). Trimming left V 0 bases short and J 8 bases short, with 13 bases between. The CDR3 is 14 residues long. The CDR3 DNA reads as TGTGCCAGCAGCTTAGGCCTAAGGGGCCGGGAAGCTTTCTTT. Translated: CASSLGLRGREAFF.

This rearrangement joins TRBV28 to TRBJ2-1; maybe TRBD2 (6 bases). Trimming took 8 bases from V and 0 from J, leaving 11 bases between them. The CDR3 is 14 amino acids. Germline V lookup: CDR1 MDHEN, CDR2 SYDVKM. CDR3 bases: TGTGCCAGCGGGGGGACGAGCTCCTACAATGAGCAGTTCTTC. It translates to CASGGTSSYNEQFF.

The chain is built from TRBV19 and TRBJ1-5; TRBD1 might be the D (6 bases). The CDR3 spans 13 residues. V was pared by 8 bases and J by 2 bases, with 10 bases between. CDR1 is LNHDA, CDR2 SQIVND, per germline (reference sequence). The CDR3 sequence is CASGWTGNQPQHF. CDR3 bases: TGTGCCAGTGGGTGGACAGGCAATCAGCCCCAGCATTTT.

This sequence joins TRBV19 and TRBJ1-5; D ambiguous. The CDR3 totals 13 residues. Between the trimmed V and J ends, which lost 10 bases and 4 bases, there was a span of 14 bases. CDR1 LNHDA and CDR2 SQIVND come from the germline V gene (reference sequence). The CDR3 DNA follows: TGTGCCACCAGTACGACGGGTAATCAGCCCCAGCATTTT. It is translated as CATSTTGNQPQHF.

The chain recombines TRBV15 with TRBJ1-2; D gene uncertain. The V end was cut by 0 bases, the J end by 8 bases, with 13 bases between. Germline CDR1 and CDR2: LNHNV and YYDKDF (reference sequence). The CDR3 is 14 residues long. The CDR3 sequence: CATSRDVGWRGYTF. In DNA form, the CDR3 reads TGTGCCACCAGCAGAGATGTTGGTTGGCGGGGCTACACCTTC.